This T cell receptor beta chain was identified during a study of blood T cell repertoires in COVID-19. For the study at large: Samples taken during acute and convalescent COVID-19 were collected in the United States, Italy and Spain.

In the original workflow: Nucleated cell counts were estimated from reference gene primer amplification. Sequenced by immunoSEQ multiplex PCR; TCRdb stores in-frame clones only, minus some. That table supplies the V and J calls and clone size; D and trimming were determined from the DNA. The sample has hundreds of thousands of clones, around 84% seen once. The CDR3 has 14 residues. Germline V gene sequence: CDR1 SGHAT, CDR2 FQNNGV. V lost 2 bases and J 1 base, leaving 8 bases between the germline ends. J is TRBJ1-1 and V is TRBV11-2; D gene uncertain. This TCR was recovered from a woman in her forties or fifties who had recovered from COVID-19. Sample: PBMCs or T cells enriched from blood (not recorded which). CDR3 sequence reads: CASSLFNGNTEAFF. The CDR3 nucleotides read TGTGCCAGCAGCTTATTTAACGGGAACACTGAAGCTTTCTTT.